The subject of this entry is one T cell receptor (beta chain). The data are from a study of OX40 agonist ivuxolimab in advanced cancers. CDR3 length equals 14 residues. CDR1 and CDR2 (germline): LNHDA, SQIVND (reference sequence). Trimming shortened V by 9 bases and J by 4 bases, and 18 bases separated the two germline ends. This table comes from immunoSEQ multiplex PCR, and its TCRdb copy is limited to in-frame clones, with some not included. There are roughly 97,000 clones in the sample; about 90% occur only once, and 5.5% lies in the top ten. V and J are TRBV19 and TRBJ1-1; D is unclear. The sample consisted of CD4+ or CD8+ T cells sorted from blood, taken in a trial of the OX40 agonist ivuxolimab. The receptor comes from an adult with an advanced solid tumor such as melanoma, head and neck, liver or kidney cancer. DNA of the CDR3: TGTGCCAGCAAGACACCCCTGAGAGGCACTGAAGCTTTCTTT. It is translated as CASKTPLRGTEAFF. Based on the CDR3 plus reference TRBV19 and TRBJ1-1, the full variable domain is DGGITQSPKYLFRKEGQNVTLSCEQNLNHDAMYWYRQDPGQGLRLIYYSQIVNDFQKGDIAEGYSVSREKKESFPLTVTSAQKNPTAFYLCASKTPLRGTEAFFGQGTRLTVV.